This T cell receptor (beta chain) derives from a study of T cell changes during pregnancy in multiple sclerosis. Measured with immunoSEQ multiplex PCR; TCRdb has only the in-frame clones, and not every one. The profile shows 80,000 to 130,000 clones, around 92% of them singletons. The CDR3 length is 15 residues. Germline CDR1 is MNHNS and CDR2 is SASEGT. The junction had 3 bases not matched to a gene; V was cut back by 1 base and J by 3 bases. The chain recombines TRBV6-1 with TRBJ1-5, with TRBD1 matching 7 bases. The sample consisted of peripheral blood, taken before pregnancy. This receptor was taken from a female donor with multiple sclerosis, enrolled in a pregnancy study. CDR3 sequence reads: CASSEGQGSNQPQHF. The CDR3 DNA follows: TGTGCCAGCAGTGAAGGACAGGGCTCCAATCAGCCCCAGCATTTT.